The source of this T cell receptor (beta chain) is a study of glioma-infiltrating T cells. The iRepertoire nested amplicon-rescue multiplex PCR amplified TCR alpha and beta CDR3s from RNA. Input was roughly 100-450 ng of tissue mRNA or PBMC total RNA. TCRdb passed the multiplex PCR reads through MiXCR, listing each CDR3 protein once. The sample includes over 100,000 distinct CDR3 sequences, less than 30% of them seen just once. Whole-study results and caveats: Above-expected tissue-blood divergence occurred in all gliomas, most in low-grade ones. Only very few CDR3 sequences appeared in both tissue and blood.

Points on this clonotype: As yet, its antigen is unknown. Relative to the germline gene, one junction end is altered; a read error may explain this.

The material sequenced was glioma tissue, nonneoplastic brain tissue, or PBMCs (not recorded which). The source is a human donor with low-grade glioma or glioblastoma, undergoing nonglioma brain surgery, or in good health (not recorded which).

DNA for the CDR3: TGCAGCGCTACCAACGGGACAGGGACGTACGAGCATTACTTC. This codes for CSATNGTGTYEHYF. The chain uses TRBV20-1 and TRBJ2-7; 9 bases match TRBD1. CDR1 is DFQATT, CDR2 SNEGSKA, per germline (reference sequence). This CDR3 contains 14 residues.